The clone carrying this T cell receptor beta chain has just one count. TCRdb re-called the 5' RACE reads with MiXCR, one entry per CDR3 protein. Of about 190,000 distinct CDR3 sequences listed, around 13% were seen once; the top ten hold 11%. This entry belongs to a study of CD8 T cells in ankylosing spondylitis. Sequenced material: blood, either unsorted or a sorted T cell fraction (not recorded which). The receptor comes from a female donor with ankylosing spondylitis or in good health (not recorded which).

In DNA, the CDR3 is TGTGCCAGCAGCCATTCAGCTAGCGCGATTCACGAGCAGTACTTC. Amino acids: CASSHSASAIHEQYF. The chain couples TRBV3-1 to TRBJ2-7, with a tentative D call TRBD2 (6 bases). The CDR3 covers 15 residues. V was pared by 3 bases and J by 5 bases, with 17 bases between. CDR1 is LGHDT, CDR2 YNNKEL, per germline (reference sequence).